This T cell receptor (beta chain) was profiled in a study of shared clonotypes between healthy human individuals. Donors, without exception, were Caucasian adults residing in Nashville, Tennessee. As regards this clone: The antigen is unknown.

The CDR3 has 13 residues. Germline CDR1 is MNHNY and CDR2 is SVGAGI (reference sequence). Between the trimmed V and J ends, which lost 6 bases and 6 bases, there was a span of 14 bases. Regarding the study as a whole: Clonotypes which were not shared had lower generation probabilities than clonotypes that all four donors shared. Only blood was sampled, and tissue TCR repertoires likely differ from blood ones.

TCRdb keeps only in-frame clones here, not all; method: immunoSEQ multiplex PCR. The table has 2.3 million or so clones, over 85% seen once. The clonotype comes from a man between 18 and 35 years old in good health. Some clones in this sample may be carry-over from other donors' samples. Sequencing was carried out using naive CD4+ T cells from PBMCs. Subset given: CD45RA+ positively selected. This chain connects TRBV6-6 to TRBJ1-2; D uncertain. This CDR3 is CASSPLLGNGYTF. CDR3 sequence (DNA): TGTGCCAGCAGCCCCCTTTTGGGTAATGGCTACACCTTC.